A selection of T cell receptor beta chains follows, all from one sample in a study of blood T cell repertoires in COVID-19. Measured with immunoSEQ multiplex PCR; TCRdb has only the in-frame clones, and not every one. Of about 220,000 clones in the sample, roughly 80% are singletons; the top ten hold 7.2%. The sample was peripheral blood. These receptors originate from a woman in her seventies with acute or convalescent COVID-19. CDR3s include the opening cysteine and the closing phenylalanine or tryptophan. Fields, in order: J gene, clone size, D gene, V gene, CDR3 protein, CDR3 DNA. D genes are given only for firm matches. The size of a clone is reported for some rows only, either as once, few or many, or as a class for expanded clones.

TRBJ1-2 | few | . | TRBV2 | CASSGEGSIGGYTF | TGTGCCAGCAGTGGGGAGGGGTCGATTGGGGGCTACACCTTC
TRBJ1-2 | . | . | TRBV13 | CASSLRQDMVTQGYTF | TGTGCCAGCAGCTTACGACAGGATATGGTGACACAGGGCTACACCTTC
TRBJ1-6 | . | . | TRBV5-6 | CASSLPQNSPLHF | TGTGCCAGCAGCTTGCCTCAGAATTCACCCCTCCACTTT
TRBJ2-5 | . | . | TRBV11-3 | CASSLEGTPGETQYF | TGTGCCAGCAGCTTAGAAGGGACTCCGGGAGAGACCCAGTACTTC
TRBJ1-2 | . | TRBD1 | TRBV6-5 | CASSNSQGYGYTF | TGTGCCAGCAGTAACTCACAGGGGTATGGCTACACCTTC
TRBJ2-3 | . | TRBD2 | TRBV5-6 | CASSLPSGVKDTQYF | TGTGCCAGCAGCTTACCTAGCGGGGTTAAGGATACGCAGTATTTT
TRBJ2-5 | . | . | TRBV7-8 | CASSLGTSQETQYF | TGTGCCAGCAGCCTCGGGACTTCCCAAGAGACCCAGTACTTC
TRBJ2-2 | . | . | TRBV18 | CASSPRAGELNTGELFF | TGTGCCAGCTCACCACGGGCCGGGGAACTGAACACCGGGGAGCTGTTTTTT
TRBJ2-1 | . | TRBD2 | TRBV6-6 | CASSYGGGAYNEQFF | TGTGCCAGCAGTTACGGCGGGGGGGCTTACAATGAGCAGTTCTTC
TRBJ1-3 | once | . | TRBV6-5 | CASIRQSSGNTIYF | TGTGCCAGCATAAGACAGAGCTCTGGAAACACCATATATTTT
TRBJ2-5 | once | TRBD1 | TRBV12-3/TRBV12-4 | CATTGQGGKTQYF | TGTGCCACCACGGGACAGGGGGGGAAGACCCAGTACTTC
TRBJ2-1 | once | TRBD1 | TRBV6-5 | CASRRDRGGNEQFF | TGTGCCAGCCGCCGGGACAGGGGAGGGAATGAGCAGTTCTTC
TRBJ2-7 | . | TRBD1 | TRBV15 | CATSRVNQGAYEQYF | TGTGCCACCAGCAGAGTTAACCAGGGGGCCTACGAGCAGTACTTC
TRBJ2-7 | . | TRBD1 | TRBV15 | CATSRRTVGTGGSEQYF | TGTGCCACCAGCAGGAGGACTGTGGGGACAGGGGGAAGCGAGCAGTACTTC
TRBJ2-1 | . | . | TRBV30 | CAWSKEGVLFF | TGTGCCTGGAGTAAAGAGGGGGTCTTGTTCTTC
TRBJ2-1 | . | . | TRBV5-8 | CASSLAGLSPNNEQFF | TGTGCCAGCAGCTTGGCGGGGTTATCCCCCAACAATGAGCAGTTCTTC
TRBJ1-2 | . | . | TRBV2 | CASSGIKSGGNFNYGYTF | TGTGCCAGCAGCGGAATAAAGAGCGGGGGCAACTTTAACTATGGCTACACCTTC
TRBJ2-3 | . | . | TRBV16 | CASSPRSSTDTQYF | TGTGCCAGCAGCCCGAGATCTAGCACAGATACGCAGTATTTT
TRBJ2-2 | once | . | TRBV6-6 | CASQAGPNTGELFF | TGTGCCAGCCAGGCAGGGCCAAACACCGGGGAGCTGTTTTTT
TRBJ1-3 | once | . | TRBV24-1 | CATSATAGNTIYF | TGTGCCACCAGTGCGACTGCTGGAAACACCATATATTTT
TRBJ2-7 | few | . | TRBV7-9 | CASSHGYEQYF | TGTGCCAGCAGCCACGGCTACGAGCAGTACTTC
TRBJ2-2 | . | TRBD2 | TRBV5-6 | CASSQGPGLDPGELFF | TGTGCCAGCAGCCAAGGGCCGGGACTAGATCCCGGGGAGCTGTTTTTT
TRBJ2-3 | . | . | TRBV4-3 | CASSQDVTGGSSTDTQYF | TGCGCCAGCAGCCAAGATGTGACCGGGGGATCTAGCACAGATACGCAGTATTTT
TRBJ1-5 | . | . | TRBV19 | CASTVGPPRGGQPQHF | TGTGCCAGTACCGTGGGACCCCCCCGGGGAGGACAGCCCCAGCATTTT